This T cell receptor (beta chain) is drawn from a study of T-cell reconstitution after alpha-beta-depleted transplantation in children. Study findings and constraints: Expanded graft clones, several hundred of them, were reportedly the source of alpha-beta T cells about two months after transplant.

Germline V CDR1 and CDR2: SGHTA, FQGTGA. Trimming cost V 2 bases and J 6 bases; bases outside gene matches: 3. This CDR3 contains 15 residues. Molecular barcoding with unique molecular identifiers was used for the TCRbeta library. TCRdb analysed the PCR reads with MiXCR anew, one entry per CDR3 protein. Of under 70,000 distinct CDR3 sequences detected, about a tenth appear once; the ten largest clones hold less than 15%. On this clonotype: What it recognizes is unknown.

Sample: PBMCs, taken before TCRalphabeta/CD19-depleted stem cell transplant. The clonotype originates from a boy aged 5-17 years with acute myeloid leukemia, due to receive a stem cell transplant. The chain uses TRBV7-3 and TRBJ2-2; 10 bases are a match to TRBD2. Here the CDR3 DNA reads TGTGCCAGCAGCTTAGGTCTAGCGGGAGCCGGGGAGCTGTTTTTT. Encoded protein: CASSLGLAGAGELFF. Full variable domain (missing parts from reference TRBV7-3 and TRBJ2-2): GAGVSQTPSNKVTEKGKYVELRCDPISGHTALYWYRQSLGQGPEFLIYFQGTGAADDSGLPNDRFFAVRPEGSVSTLKIQRTERGDSAVYLCASSLGLAGAGELFFGEGSRLTVL.